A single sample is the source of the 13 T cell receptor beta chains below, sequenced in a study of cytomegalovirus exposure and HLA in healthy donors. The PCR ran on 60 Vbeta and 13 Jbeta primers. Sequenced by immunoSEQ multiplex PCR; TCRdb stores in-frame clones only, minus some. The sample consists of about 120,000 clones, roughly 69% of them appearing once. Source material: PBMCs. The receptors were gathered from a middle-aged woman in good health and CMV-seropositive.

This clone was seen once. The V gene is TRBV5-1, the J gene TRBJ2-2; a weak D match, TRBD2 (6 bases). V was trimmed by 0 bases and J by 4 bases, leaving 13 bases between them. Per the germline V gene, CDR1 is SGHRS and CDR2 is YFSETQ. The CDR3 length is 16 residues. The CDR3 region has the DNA TGCGCCAGCAGCTTGGAAAGTTCGGGGGTCACCGGGGAGCTGTTTTTT. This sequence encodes CASSLESSGVTGELFF.

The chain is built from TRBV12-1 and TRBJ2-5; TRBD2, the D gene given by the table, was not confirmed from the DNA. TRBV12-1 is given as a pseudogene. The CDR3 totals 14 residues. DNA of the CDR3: TGTGCCAACCCCCCAGTGCGGTACCAAGAGACCCAGTACTTC. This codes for CANPPVRYQETQYF.

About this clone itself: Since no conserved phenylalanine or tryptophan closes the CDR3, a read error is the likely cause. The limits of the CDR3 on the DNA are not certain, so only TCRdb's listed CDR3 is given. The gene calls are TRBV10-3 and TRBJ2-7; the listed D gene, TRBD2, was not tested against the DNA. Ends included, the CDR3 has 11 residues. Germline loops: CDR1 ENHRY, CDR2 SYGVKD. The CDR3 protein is CAISEGGLVGL.

The DNA of the CDR3 is TGCGCCAGCAGCTTGGTCGGAGGGAAATCCTACGAGCAGTACTTC. It yields the protein CASSLVGGKSYEQYF. The rearrangement joins TRBV5-1 to TRBJ2-5; tentative D call: TRBD2 (6 bases). The J call is doubtful: the DNA matches TRBJ2-7 better. The CDR3 is made up of 15 amino acids. Germline values: CDR1 SGHRS, CDR2 YFSETQ.

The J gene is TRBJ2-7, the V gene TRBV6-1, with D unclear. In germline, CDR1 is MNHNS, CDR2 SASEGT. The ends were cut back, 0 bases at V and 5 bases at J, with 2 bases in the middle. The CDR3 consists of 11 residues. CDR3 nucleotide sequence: TGTGCCAGCAGTGAAGCCGACGAGCAGTACTTC. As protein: CASSEADEQYF.

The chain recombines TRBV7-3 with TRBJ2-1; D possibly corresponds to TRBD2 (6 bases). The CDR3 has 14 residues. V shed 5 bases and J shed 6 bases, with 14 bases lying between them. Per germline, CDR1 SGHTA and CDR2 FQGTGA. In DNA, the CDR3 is TGTGCCAGCAGCCCGGGACTTACCAGCAATGAGCAGTTCTTC. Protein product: CASSPGLTSNEQFF.

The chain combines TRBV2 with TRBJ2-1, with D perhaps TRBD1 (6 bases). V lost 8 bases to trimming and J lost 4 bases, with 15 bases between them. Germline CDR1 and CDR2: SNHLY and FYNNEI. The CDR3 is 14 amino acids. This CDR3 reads CASGSGQKYNEQFF. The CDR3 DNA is TGTGCCAGCGGGTCAGGACAGAAGTACAATGAGCAGTTCTTC.

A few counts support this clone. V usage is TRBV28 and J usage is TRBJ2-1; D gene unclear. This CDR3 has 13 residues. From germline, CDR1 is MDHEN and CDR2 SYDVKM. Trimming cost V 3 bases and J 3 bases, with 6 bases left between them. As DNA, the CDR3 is TGTGCCAGCAGTTTTCAACACTACAATGAGCAGTTCTTC. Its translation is CASSFQHYNEQFF.

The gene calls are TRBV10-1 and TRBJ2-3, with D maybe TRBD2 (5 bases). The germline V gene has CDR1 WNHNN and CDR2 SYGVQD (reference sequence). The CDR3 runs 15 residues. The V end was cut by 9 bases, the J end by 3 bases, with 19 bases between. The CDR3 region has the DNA TGCGCCAGGCCGCGGGCAGGAGCTGATACAGATACGCAGTATTTT. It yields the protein CARPRAGADTDTQYF.

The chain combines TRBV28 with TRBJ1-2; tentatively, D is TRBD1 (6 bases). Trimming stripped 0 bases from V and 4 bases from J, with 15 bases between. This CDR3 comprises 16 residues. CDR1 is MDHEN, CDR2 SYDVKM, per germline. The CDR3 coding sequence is TGTGCCAGCAGTTTATGGGGGGCGCGCCTTAGCTATGGCTACACCTTC. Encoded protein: CASSLWGARLSYGYTF.

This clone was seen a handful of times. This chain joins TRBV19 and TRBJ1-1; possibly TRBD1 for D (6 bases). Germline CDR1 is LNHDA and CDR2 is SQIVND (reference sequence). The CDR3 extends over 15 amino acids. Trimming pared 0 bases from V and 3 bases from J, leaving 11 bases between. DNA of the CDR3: TGTGCCAGTAGTATAGAGGGTACAGGGTACACTGAAGCTTTCTTT. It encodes CASSIEGTGYTEAFF.

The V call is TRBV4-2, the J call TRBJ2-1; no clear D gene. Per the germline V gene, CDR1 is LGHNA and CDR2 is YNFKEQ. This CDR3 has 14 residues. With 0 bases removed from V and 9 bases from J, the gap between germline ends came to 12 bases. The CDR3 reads CASSQDPVPREQFF. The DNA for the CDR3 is TGTGCCAGCAGCCAAGACCCTGTCCCCCGTGAGCAGTTCTTC.

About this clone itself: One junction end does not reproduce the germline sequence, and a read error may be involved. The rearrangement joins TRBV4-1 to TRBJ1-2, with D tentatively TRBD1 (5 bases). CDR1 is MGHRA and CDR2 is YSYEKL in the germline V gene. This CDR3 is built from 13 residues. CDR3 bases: TGCGCCGGCAGCCAAACCGGGGGGAGGGGCTACACCTTC. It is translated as CAGSQTGGRGYTF.